Detailed here is one T cell receptor beta chain. In germline, CDR1 is SGHVS, CDR2 FQNEAQ. This CDR3 is 16 amino acids long. V was clipped by 1 base and J by 7 bases; unmatched bases: 10. These data belong to a study of PD-1 blockade in mismatch repair-deficient tumors. Study information: Patients had approximately 11 mismatch repair-deficient cancer types and were previously treated and progressing.

Repertoires were generated with immunoSEQ multiplex PCR, while TCRdb's copy carries only in-frame clones and drops some. The data contain 15,000 or so clones, approximately 83% of them seen just once; the ten biggest clones take up 3% to 4%. Every patient had mismatch repair deficiency by PCR or immunohistochemistry. Material: PBMCs, obtained 4 weeks after starting pembrolizumab. This TCR was sampled from an adult with mismatch repair-deficient cancer. The gene calls are TRBV7-8 and TRBJ2-1; TRBD2 aligns across 7 bases. In DNA, the CDR3 is TGTGCCAGCAGCTTAGGAATAGCGGGCGAGGGGAATGAGCAGTTCTTC. Residues: CASSLGIAGEGNEQFF.